The sequence of this T cell receptor (beta chain) was determined in a study of memory CD4+ T cells and cytomegalovirus serostatus. Study overall: This sample comes from healthy Belgian adults, 8 to 10 CMV seropositive, approximately 24 seronegative.

The sort gate was single viable CD3+CD4+CD8-CD45RO+ cells for memory CD4+ T cells. Overall study results and limits: CD4+ memory repertoires contained about two fifths of the roughly 160 reported CMV TCRbeta sequences.

Original handling: Out-of-frame sequences were removed, leaving a few million distinct TCRbeta sequences. Sequencing used immunoSEQ multiplex PCR; TCRdb keeps in-frame clones, though not all of them. D and trimming were read from the DNA, whereas the V and J calls and clone size are those reported in that table. This sample has around 54,000 clones, with just under 80% found just once. V was cut by 2 bases and J by 2 bases, with 11 bases left in between. Per germline, CDR1 LNHDA and CDR2 SQIVND (reference sequence). The CDR3 is 15 amino acids. About this clone itself: Its antigen is unidentified.

J is TRBJ2-3 and V is TRBV19, with a possible D match to TRBD2 (5 bases). Sequencing used memory CD4+ T cells from blood. The source is an adult in good health and CMV-seronegative. The CDR3 DNA reads TGTGCCAGTAGTATAAAGCCTAGCCCCACAGATACGCAGTATTTT. Translated: CASSIKPSPTDTQYF.